These 18 T cell receptor beta chains originate from one sample sequenced in a study of lymphopenia after photon versus proton radiotherapy. Libraries were prepared by immunoSEQ multiplex PCR; TCRdb keeps only in-frame clonotypes and omits some of them. The table has roughly 57,000 clones, over 70% seen once. The material was peripheral blood, obtained from a patient treated with photon-based radiotherapy. Every receptor here comes from a man aged 45-60 years with gastric cancer.

This chain links TRBV14 with TRBJ1-1; unclear D gene. The germline V gene encodes CDR1 SGHDN and CDR2 FVKESK. There are 12 residues in the CDR3. Trimming took 4 bases from V and 7 from J, leaving 10 bases between them. CDR3: CASSPRTDEAFF. Written as DNA, the CDR3 is TGTGCCAGCAGCCCCCGGACGGATGAAGCTTTCTTT. Drawing the rest from reference TRBV14 and TRBJ1-1, the complete variable domain is EAGVTQFPSHSVIEKGQTVTLRCDPISGHDNLYWYRRVMGKEIKFLLHFVKESKQDESGMPNNRFLAERTGGTYSTLKVQPAELEDSGVYFCASSPRTDEAFFGQGTRLTVV.

This sequence joins TRBV5-4 and TRBJ2-5; D ambiguous. V lost 5 bases and J 2 bases, leaving 13 bases between the germline ends. Looked up from germline, CDR1 is SGHNT and CDR2 is YYREEE (reference sequence). This CDR3 contains 14 residues. CDR3 bases: TGTGCCAGCAGTCCAATGACAAGTCAAGAGACCCAGTACTTC. Its protein is CASSPMTSQETQYF.

The chain's CDR3 is CASSLGGSLSGTGELFF. The CDR3, as DNA: TGTGCCAGCAGCTTAGGCGGGTCCTTATCGGGCACCGGGGAGCTGTTTTTT. The V and J genes are TRBV7-9 and TRBJ2-2; D may be TRBD2 (5 bases). From germline, CDR1 is SEHNR and CDR2 FQNEAQ (reference sequence). The V end lost 1 base, the J end lost 4 bases, and 16 bases lay between the germline ends. The CDR3 is made up of 17 amino acids.

Turning to this clone: At one boundary the junction diverges from the germline segment, which might be a read error. The chain has TRBV2 and TRBJ1-2; unclear D gene. CDR3 length: 13 residues. Germline CDR1 is SNHLY and CDR2 is FYNNEI. In DNA, the CDR3 is TGTGCCAGCCGTGACACTGCAGACTATGGCTACACCTTC. It is translated as CASRDTADYGYTF. The variable domain in full, completed from reference TRBV2 and TRBJ1-2, reads EPEVTQTPSHQVTQMGQEVILRCVPISNHLYFYWYRQILGQKVEFLVSFYNNEISEKSEIFDDQFSVERPDGSNFTLKIRSTKLEDSAMYFCASRDTADYGYTFGSGTRLTVV.

This clone was observed a handful of times. The chain couples TRBV6-4 to TRBJ1-2, with unresolved D. V lost 5 bases, J lost 5 bases, and 18 bases lay in between. CDR3 length: 15 amino acids. Germline assignment: CDR1 MRHNA and CDR2 SNTAGT. CDR3 nucleotide sequence: TGTGCCAGCAGTCGGGGAGACGGATCCGCTTATGGCTACACCTTC. This codes for CASSRGDGSAYGYTF.

J is TRBJ1-2 and V is TRBV28; D is uncertain. The germline V gene encodes CDR1 MDHEN and CDR2 SYDVKM. V lost 2 bases and J 2 bases, leaving 6 bases between the germline ends. CDR3 length equals 13 residues. DNA of the CDR3: TGTGCCAGCAGTTTACCGAGGAACTATGGCTACACCTTC. Its protein product is CASSLPRNYGYTF.

The CDR3 region is CASSEGFTYEQYF. As DNA, the CDR3 is TGTGCCAGCAGTGAAGGGTTCACCTACGAGCAGTACTTC. The rearrangement links TRBV6-1 to TRBJ2-7, with unresolved D. Trimming stripped 1 base from V and 2 bases from J, with 6 bases between. Germline V gene data show CDR1 as MNHNS and CDR2 as SASEGT. The CDR3 is 13 amino acids.

The chain recombines TRBV4-3 with TRBJ2-3, with TRBD2 identical over 12 bases. The CDR3 is made up of 16 amino acids. Germline CDR1 reads LGHNA; CDR2 reads YSLEER. J gave up 6 bases and V 3 bases, and 7 bases lay outside the gene matches. CDR3: CASSQILAGGEDTQYF. CDR3 nucleotides: TGCGCCAGCAGCCAGATCCTAGCGGGAGGGGAGGATACGCAGTATTTT.

The chain combines TRBV5-4 with TRBJ1-4, with D possibly matching TRBD1 (6 bases). Germline V gene data show CDR1 as SGHNT and CDR2 as YYREEE (reference sequence). Trimming pared 3 bases from V and 4 bases from J, leaving 16 bases between. This CDR3 is 16 amino acids long. CDR3 sequence reads: CASSSEPTGFNEKLFF. CDR3 DNA: TGTGCCAGCAGCTCGGAACCAACAGGGTTTAATGAAAAACTGTTTTTT.

The V gene is TRBV5-1, the J gene TRBJ2-2, with D maybe TRBD2 (5 bases). The germline V gene has CDR1 SGHRS and CDR2 YFSETQ. This CDR3 is 14 amino acids long. V dropped 0 bases and J dropped 4 bases, with 7 bases sitting between them. The CDR3 protein is CASSLVGSTGELFF. The CDR3, as DNA: TGCGCCAGCAGCTTGGTAGGGAGCACCGGGGAGCTGTTTTTT. Looking up the rest from reference TRBV5-1 and TRBJ2-2 gives the full variable domain: KAGVTQTPRYLIKTRGQQVTLSCSPISGHRSVSWYQQTPGQGLQFLFEYFSETQRNKGNFPGRFSGRQFSNSRSEMNVSTLELGDSALYLCASSLVGSTGELFFGEGSRLTVL.

The chain uses TRBV19 and TRBJ1-2, with TRBD1 matching over 8 bases. The ends lost 6 bases at V and 8 bases at J; junction bases unmatched: 11. In germline, CDR1 is LNHDA, CDR2 SQIVND (reference sequence). The CDR3 extends over 14 amino acids. For the CDR3, the DNA is TGTGCCAGTAGACCGGCCAGGGGGCGAGGGGGCTACACCTTC. This encodes CASRPARGRGGYTF.

This chain uses TRBV9 with TRBJ2-1; D ambiguous. The CDR3 spans 15 residues. Trimming cost V 2 bases and J 3 bases, with 12 bases left between them. CDR1 and CDR2 (germline): SGDLS, YYNGEE. The CDR3 sequence is CASSVAQAIYNEQFF. CDR3 DNA: TGTGCCAGCAGCGTTGCGCAGGCGATCTACAATGAGCAGTTCTTC.

CDR3 bases: TGTGCCAGCAGCCCTCAGGTCCTCTCTGGGGCCAACGTCCTGACTTTC. Its translation is CASSPQVLSGANVLTF. The genes are TRBV9 and TRBJ2-6; unclear D gene. The CDR3 has 16 amino acids. CDR1 is SGDLS, CDR2 YYNGEE, per germline. V lost 4 bases, J lost 0 bases, and 11 bases lay in between.

This chain uses TRBV19 with TRBJ1-5; TRBD1 matches 9 bases. CDR1 is LNHDA, CDR2 SQIVND, per germline (reference sequence). The CDR3 totals 17 residues. With V trimmed by 7 bases and J by 2 bases, 12 bases remained unmatched. The CDR3 protein is CASIPGQGRGGNQPQHF. The CDR3 nucleotides are TGTGCCAGTATTCCGGGACAGGGAAGAGGCGGCAATCAGCCCCAGCATTTT. Complete variable domain (other parts from reference TRBV19 and TRBJ1-5): DGGITQSPKYLFRKEGQNVTLSCEQNLNHDAMYWYRQDPGQGLRLIYYSQIVNDFQKGDIAEGYSVSREKKESFPLTVTSAQKNPTAFYLCASIPGQGRGGNQPQHFGDGTRLSIL.

This clone was picked up one time. J is TRBJ1-2 and V is TRBV7-9; 7 bases line up with TRBD1. The CDR3 totals 14 residues. The V segment lost 1 base and the J segment 6 bases; nucleotides outside the gene matches: 5. CDR1 is SEHNR and CDR2 is FQNEAQ in the germline V gene (reference sequence). The chain's CDR3 is CASSLEGAVHGYTF. The DNA of the CDR3 is TGTGCCAGCAGCTTAGAGGGGGCCGTACATGGCTACACCTTC.

Regarding this clone: Other DNA sequences within the sample encode an identical CDR3. The V call is TRBV29-1, the J call TRBJ2-1; the D is unclear. The CDR3 extends over 14 amino acids. Germline CDR1 SQVTM, CDR2 ANQGSEA. Trimming took 4 bases from V and 0 from J, leaving 10 bases between them. The CDR3 sequence is CSVVGQSSYNEQFF. The CDR3 DNA is TGCAGCGTTGTTGGGCAGAGCTCCTACAATGAGCAGTTCTTC.

CDR3: CASSIRGSRWDYEQYF. CDR3 coding DNA: TGTGCCAGTAGTATCCGGGGCAGCCGCTGGGACTACGAGCAGTACTTC. The chain uses TRBV19 and TRBJ2-7; D tentatively reads TRBD1 or TRBD2 (5 bases each). Germline CDR1 is LNHDA and CDR2 is SQIVND (reference sequence). The V end was cut by 3 bases, the J end by 3 bases, with 18 bases between. CDR3 length equals 16 residues.

The chain uses TRBV4-1 and TRBJ1-4, with no clear D. The CDR3 is made up of 15 amino acids. Germline assignment: CDR1 MGHRA and CDR2 YSYEKL. V lost 1 base, J lost 3 bases, and 9 bases lay in between. The CDR3 region has the DNA TGCGCCAGCAGCCAAGTACTCCTCGCTAATGAAAAACTGTTTTTT. It codes for CASSQVLLANEKLFF.